The T cell receptor beta chain under discussion was sequenced for a study of beta chain features in type 1 diabetes. Of the isolated RNA, all was reverse transcribed, and so the sequenced material was expressed TCRB transcripts. Sequenced by immunoSEQ multiplex PCR; TCRdb stores in-frame clones only, minus some. Among hundreds of thousands of clones listed, 15% to 18% were seen once. The V end was cut by 5 bases, the J end by 0 bases, with 16 bases between. The CDR3 length is 16 residues. Germline CDR1 and CDR2: MNHEY and SMNVEV (reference sequence). This chain links TRBV27 with TRBJ2-5; D is ambiguous. Sequencing input: naive CD4+ T cells from blood. This TCR derives from a man younger than 30 in good health. The CDR3 bases are TGTGCCAGCAGTAAAAGGTCTTCAACCAACCAAGAGACCCAGTACTTC. Its translation: CASSKRSSTNQETQYF.